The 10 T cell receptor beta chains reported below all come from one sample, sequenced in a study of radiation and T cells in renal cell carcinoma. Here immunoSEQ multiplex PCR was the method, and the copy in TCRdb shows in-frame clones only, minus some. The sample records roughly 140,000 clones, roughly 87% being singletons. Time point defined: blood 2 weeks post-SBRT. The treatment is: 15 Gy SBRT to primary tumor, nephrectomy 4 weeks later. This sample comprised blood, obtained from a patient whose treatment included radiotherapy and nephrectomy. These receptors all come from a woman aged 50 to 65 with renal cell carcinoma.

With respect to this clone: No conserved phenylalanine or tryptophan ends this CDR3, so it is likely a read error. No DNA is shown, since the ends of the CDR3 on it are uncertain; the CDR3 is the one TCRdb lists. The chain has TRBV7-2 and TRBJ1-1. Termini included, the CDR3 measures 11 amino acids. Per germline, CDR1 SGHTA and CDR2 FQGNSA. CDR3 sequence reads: CASSLEAPVEV.

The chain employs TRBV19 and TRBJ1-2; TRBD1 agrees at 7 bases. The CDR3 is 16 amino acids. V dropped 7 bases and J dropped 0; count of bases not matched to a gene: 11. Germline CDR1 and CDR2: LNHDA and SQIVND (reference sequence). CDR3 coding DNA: TGTGCCAGTACCCCAGGGGGGAGCCCCGCTAACTATGGCTACACCTTC. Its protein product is CASTPGGSPANYGYTF.

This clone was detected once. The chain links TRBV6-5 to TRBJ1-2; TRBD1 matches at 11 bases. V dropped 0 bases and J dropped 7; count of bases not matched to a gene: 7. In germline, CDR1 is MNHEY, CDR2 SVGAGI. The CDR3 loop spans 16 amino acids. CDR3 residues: CASSYSGGTGGTGYTF. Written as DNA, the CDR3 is TGTGCCAGCAGTTACTCGGGCGGGACAGGGGGAACTGGCTACACCTTC.

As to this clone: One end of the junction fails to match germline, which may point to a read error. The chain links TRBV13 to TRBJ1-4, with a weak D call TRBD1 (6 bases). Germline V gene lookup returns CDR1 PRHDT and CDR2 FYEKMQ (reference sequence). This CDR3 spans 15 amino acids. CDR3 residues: CASSLGANRVEKLFF. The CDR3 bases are TGTGCCAGCAGTTTAGGGGCCAACAGGGTTGAAAAACTGTTTTTT.

CDR3 nucleotide sequence: TGTGCCAGCAGCTCAGGGACAGGGGGTACCGGGGAGCTGTTTTTT. It translates to CASSSGTGGTGELFF. The chain uses TRBV11-3 and TRBJ2-2, with 11 bases matching TRBD1. The CDR3 has 15 amino acids. V lost 4 bases and J lost 5; bases outside the gene matches: 3. Per germline, CDR1 SGHNT and CDR2 YENEEA.

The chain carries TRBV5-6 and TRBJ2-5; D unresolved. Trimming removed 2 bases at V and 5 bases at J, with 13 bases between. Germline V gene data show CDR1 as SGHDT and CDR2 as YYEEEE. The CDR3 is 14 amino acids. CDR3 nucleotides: TGTGCCAGCAGCTTTCAGGTATCCTCGGAGACCCAGTACTTC. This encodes CASSFQVSSETQYF.

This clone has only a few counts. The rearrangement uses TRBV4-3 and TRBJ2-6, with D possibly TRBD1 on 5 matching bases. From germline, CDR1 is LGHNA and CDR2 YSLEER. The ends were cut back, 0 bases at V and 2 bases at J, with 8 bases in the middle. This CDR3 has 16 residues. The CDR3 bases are TGCGCCAGCAGCCAAGAACCCAGGGCTGGGGCCAACGTCCTGACTTTC. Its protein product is CASSQEPRAGANVLTF.

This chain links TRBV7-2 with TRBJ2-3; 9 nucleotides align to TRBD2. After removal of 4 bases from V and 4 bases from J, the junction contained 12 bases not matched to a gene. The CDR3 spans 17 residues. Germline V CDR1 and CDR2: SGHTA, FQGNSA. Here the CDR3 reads CASSSQFGGGASDTQYF. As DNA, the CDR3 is TGTGCCAGCAGCTCCCAGTTTGGCGGGGGGGCCTCAGATACGCAGTATTTT. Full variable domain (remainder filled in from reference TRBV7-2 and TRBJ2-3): GAGVSQSPSNKVTEKGKDVELRCDPISGHTALYWYRQSLGQGLEFLIYFQGNSAPDKSGLPSDRFSAERTGGSVSTLTIQRTQQEDSAVYLCASSSQFGGGASDTQYFGPGTRLTVL.

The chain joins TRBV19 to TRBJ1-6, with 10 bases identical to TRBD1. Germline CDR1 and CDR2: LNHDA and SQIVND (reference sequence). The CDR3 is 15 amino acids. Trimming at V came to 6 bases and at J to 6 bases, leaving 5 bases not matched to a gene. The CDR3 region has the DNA TGTGCCAGTAGCCAGGACAGGGGGGGTAATTCACCCCTCCACTTT. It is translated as CASSQDRGGNSPLHF.

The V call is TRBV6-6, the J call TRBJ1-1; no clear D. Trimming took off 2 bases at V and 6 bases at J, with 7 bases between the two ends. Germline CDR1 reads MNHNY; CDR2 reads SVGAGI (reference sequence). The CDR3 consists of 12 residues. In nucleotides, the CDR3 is TGTGCCAGCAGTTACGCCCCCGCTGAAGCTTTCTTT. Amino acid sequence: CASSYAPAEAFF.